Each of the 3 T cell receptor beta chains below was sequenced from the same sample in a study of T cell clonotyping in hematopoietic cell transplantation. The table came from immunoSEQ multiplex PCR; TCRdb's copy has only in-frame clones and leaves some out. This sample has 9,100 or so clones, with about 88% found just once. The material was peripheral blood mononuclear cells, obtained at the time of graft-versus-host disease after allogeneic stem cell transplant. The receptor source for this set is a male patient aged 60 to 75 who had an allogeneic stem cell transplant from a related donor, so the T cells may come from the graft donor. Some clones in this sample may be carry-over from other donors' samples.

This chain links TRBV30 with TRBJ2-1; tentatively, D is TRBD1 (5 bases). Trimming removed 0 bases from V and 6 bases from J, with 12 bases in between. Germline V gives CDR1 GTSNPN, CDR2 SVGIG (reference sequence). CDR3 size: 14 residues. This chain's CDR3 is CAWSVTSQGNEQFF. The CDR3 bases are TGTGCCTGGAGTGTAACGTCTCAGGGCAATGAGCAGTTCTTC.

The gene calls are TRBV5-1 and TRBJ1-1, with unresolved D. V shed 0 bases and J shed 2 bases, with 8 bases lying between them. CDR1 and CDR2 from the germline V gene are SGHRS and YFSETQ. The CDR3 extends over 14 amino acids. DNA of the CDR3: TGCGCCAGCAGCTTGGATTCAGGAAACACTGAAGCTTTCTTT. It yields the protein CASSLDSGNTEAFF.

The rearrangement joins TRBV6-5 to TRBJ2-2; possible D gene TRBD1, 5 bases. This CDR3 has 14 residues. Trimming cost V 6 bases and J 2 bases, with 10 bases left between them. Germline V lookup: CDR1 MNHEY, CDR2 SVGAGI. The CDR3 nucleotides read TGTGCCAGCAGCCTTGACAGCAACACCGGGGAGCTGTTTTTT. It specifies CASSLDSNTGELFF.